Presented here are 18 T cell receptor beta chains from one specimen sequenced in a study of cytomegalovirus exposure and HLA in healthy donors (dated by TCRdb to 2015 to 2018). The protocol used for the library was the immunoSEQ multiplex PCR assay. For the multiplex PCR, a mixture combining 60 forward primers for TCR Vbeta segments and 13 reverse primers for TCR Jbeta segments was used. TCRdb stores this immuneACCESS table with in-frame sequences only. Part of the clones is absent; in the studies checked, under half of the shortfall reflects unresolved V genes, and no reason is known for the rest. This sample holds 210,000 or so clones; around 80% were observed only once. The ten largest make up around 0.44% of the sample. The sample comprised PBMCs. The source is a boy between 5 and 17 years old in good health and CMV-seronegative.

The chain has TRBV11-3 and TRBJ2-1; 11 positions agree with TRBD2. V dropped 5 bases and J dropped 5; count of bases not matched to a gene: 8. Germline CDR1 reads SGHNT; CDR2 reads YENEEA. The CDR3 has 16 amino acids. The CDR3 DNA reads as TGTGCCAGCAGCCTAACTAGCGGGAGTTTTGACAATGAGCAGTTCTTC. Amino acids: CASSLTSGSFDNEQFF.

This chain connects TRBV6-6 to TRBJ2-3; D might be TRBD2 (5 bases). V lost 0 bases to trimming and J lost 4 bases, with 5 bases between them. Per the germline V gene, CDR1 is MNHNY and CDR2 is SVGAGI (reference sequence). The CDR3 contains 13 residues. The CDR3 protein is CASSYSEADTQYF. Here the CDR3 DNA reads TGTGCCAGCAGTTACTCGGAGGCAGATACGCAGTATTTT.

The chain is built from TRBV5-1 and TRBJ2-7, with a weak D call TRBD1 (6 bases). The CDR3 consists of 15 residues. CDR1 is SGHRS, CDR2 YFSETQ, per germline. Trimming removed 4 bases from V and 6 bases from J, with 20 bases in between. In DNA, the CDR3 is TGCGCCAGCAGCGCCCAGGGGCGGAATACTTTCGAGCAGTACTTC. Translating it yields CASSAQGRNTFEQYF.

The rearrangement links TRBV30 to TRBJ1-1; D is uncertain. Between the trimmed V and J ends, which lost 5 bases and 0 bases, there was a span of 10 bases. The CDR3 loop spans 13 amino acids. In germline, CDR1 is GTSNPN, CDR2 SVGIG (reference sequence). CDR3 amino acids: CAWGREVNTEAFF. CDR3 in DNA: TGTGCCTGGGGGCGGGAAGTGAACACTGAAGCTTTCTTT.

This sequence joins TRBV4-1 and TRBJ2-2, with a tentative D call TRBD1 (6 bases). CDR3 length: 14 residues. The germline V gene has CDR1 MGHRA and CDR2 YSYEKL. V lost 3 bases and J 6 bases, leaving 11 bases between the germline ends. CDR3 nucleotide sequence: TGCGCCAGCAGCCACCGAAAGGGGGCCGGGGAGCTGTTTTTT. It codes for CASSHRKGAGELFF.

V usage is TRBV7-9 and J usage is TRBJ2-5; tentative D call: TRBD2 (7 bases). The J call may be faulty, since TRBJ2-7 better matches the DNA end. The CDR3 has 16 residues. In germline, CDR1 is SEHNR, CDR2 FQNEAQ (reference sequence). This CDR3 is CASSLEGGGRPDEQYF. CDR3 bases: TGTGCCAGCAGCTTAGAAGGGGGGGGCCGCCCGGACGAGCAGTACTTC.

This clone was counted between two and nine times. V and J are TRBV7-9 and TRBJ2-5, with TRBD2 matching over 11 bases. The V gene end was trimmed by 3 bases and the J gene end by 4 bases; junction bases not matched to a gene: 4. The CDR3 extends over 15 amino acids. Germline V gene sequence: CDR1 SEHNR, CDR2 FQNEAQ (reference sequence). The CDR3, as DNA: TGTGCCAGCAGCTTGACTAGCGGGGTAGGAGAGACCCAGTACTTC. It encodes CASSLTSGVGETQYF.

The CDR3 nucleotides read TGTGCCAGCAGCGCATCGACTGCGAATAACTATGGCTACACCTTC. This codes for CASSASTANNYGYTF. The J gene is TRBJ1-2, the V gene TRBV9; D gene ambiguous. The CDR3 covers 15 residues. In germline, CDR1 is SGDLS, CDR2 YYNGEE. V lost 3 bases and J lost 1, with 13 bases in between.

Written as DNA, the CDR3 is TGTGCCAGCACCCGAATTGAACAGGGGACTGAAGCTTTCTTT. This sequence encodes CASTRIEQGTEAFF. V gene TRBV6-1 combines with J gene TRBJ1-1; 7 bases fit TRBD1. CDR3 length equals 14 residues. Per the germline V gene, CDR1 is MNHNS and CDR2 is SASEGT. J lost 5 bases, V lost 7 bases, and 10 bases had no gene match.

The chain combines TRBV30 with TRBJ2-5; D is perhaps TRBD1 (5 bases). Germline CDR1 GTSNPN, CDR2 SVGIG (reference sequence). CDR3 length equals 16 residues. The V end lost 1 base, the J end lost 2 bases, and 17 bases lay between the germline ends. This CDR3 reads CAWSDMKDSWQETQYF. CDR3 bases: TGTGCCTGGAGTGACATGAAAGACAGTTGGCAAGAGACCCAGTACTTC.

The rearrangement links TRBV27 to TRBJ2-6, with 9 bases lining up with TRBD1. This CDR3 region has 17 residues. Trimming at V came to 8 bases and at J to 4 bases, leaving 12 bases not matched to a gene. Germline values: CDR1 MNHEY, CDR2 SMNVEV (reference sequence). Here the CDR3 reads CASGRPQGAGGANVLTF. CDR3 nucleotides: TGTGCCAGCGGGCGACCACAGGGGGCGGGCGGGGCCAACGTCCTGACTTTC.

The CDR3 loop is CASSLDGGSIEAFF. CDR3 DNA: TGCGCCAGCAGCCTGGACGGGGGTTCGATTGAAGCTTTCTTT. This sequence joins TRBV5-1 and TRBJ1-1; possible D gene TRBD1, 5 bases. Germline-derived CDR1 and CDR2 are SGHRS and YFSETQ. The CDR3 extends over 14 amino acids. Trimming shortened V by 4 bases and J by 7 bases, and 17 bases separated the two germline ends.

A word on this clone: At one end, the junction sequence differs from germline, possibly due to a read error. The chain has TRBV7-9 and TRBJ2-3; 8 bases are shared with TRBD1. From germline, CDR1 is SEHNR and CDR2 FQNEAQ (reference sequence). The CDR3 has 16 amino acids. The CDR3 bases are TGTTCCAGCAGCTTAGACCCGGGACAGGGCACAGATACGCAGTATTTT. Translated: CSSSLDPGQGTDTQYF.

The rearrangement links TRBV29-1 to TRBJ2-1, with D unclear. The CDR3 spans 14 residues. The germline CDR1 and CDR2 sequences are SQVTM and ANQGSEA. With 6 bases removed from V and 6 bases from J, the gap between germline ends came to 18 bases. The CDR3 loop is CSVPTFRVTNEQFF. The CDR3 region has the DNA TGCAGCGTCCCGACGTTCCGGGTTACCAATGAGCAGTTCTTC.

The chain carries TRBV14 and TRBJ2-7; 7 positions match TRBD1. Germline loops: CDR1 SGHDN, CDR2 FVKESK. J gave up 6 bases and V 5 bases, and 10 bases lay outside the gene matches. CDR3 length: 14 amino acids. CDR3 sequence: CASSYDIGGGEQYF. CDR3 DNA sequence: TGTGCCAGCAGCTATGACATAGGGGGCGGCGAGCAGTACTTC.

The CDR3 loop reads CASRREGSNYGYTF. DNA for the CDR3: TGTGCCTCTCGTCGAGAGGGTTCTAACTATGGCTACACCTTC. This chain joins TRBV19 and TRBJ1-2, with no clear D. The germline V gene has CDR1 LNHDA and CDR2 SQIVND (reference sequence). V was trimmed by 11 bases and J by 0 bases, leaving 16 bases between them. This CDR3 contains 14 residues. The whole variable domain, remainder taken from reference TRBV19 and TRBJ1-2, is DGGITQSPKYLFRKEGQNVTLSCEQNLNHDAMYWYRQDPGQGLRLIYYSQIVNDFQKGDIAEGYSVSREKKESFPLTVTSAQKNPTAFYLCASRREGSNYGYTFGSGTRLTVV.

The chain joins TRBV11-2 to TRBJ2-1, with a tentative D call TRBD1 (6 bases). Germline V gene lookup returns CDR1 SGHAT and CDR2 FQNNGV. There are 17 residues in the CDR3. The V end was cut by 1 base, the J end by 5 bases, with 18 bases between. CDR3 sequence: CASSLVGYRVRDNEQFF. Here the CDR3 DNA reads TGTGCCAGCAGCTTAGTTGGTTACAGGGTAAGGGACAATGAGCAGTTCTTC.

V is TRBV5-6 and J is TRBJ2-1; D is perhaps TRBD2 (6 bases). Germline CDR1 SGHDT, CDR2 YYEEEE. The CDR3 is 17 amino acids. Trimming shortened V by 5 bases and J by 7 bases, and 25 bases separated the two germline ends. This CDR3 reads CASSRPSPGGPGNEQFF. As DNA, the CDR3 is TGTGCCAGCAGTCGACCTTCGCCCGGAGGGCCGGGAAATGAGCAGTTCTTC.